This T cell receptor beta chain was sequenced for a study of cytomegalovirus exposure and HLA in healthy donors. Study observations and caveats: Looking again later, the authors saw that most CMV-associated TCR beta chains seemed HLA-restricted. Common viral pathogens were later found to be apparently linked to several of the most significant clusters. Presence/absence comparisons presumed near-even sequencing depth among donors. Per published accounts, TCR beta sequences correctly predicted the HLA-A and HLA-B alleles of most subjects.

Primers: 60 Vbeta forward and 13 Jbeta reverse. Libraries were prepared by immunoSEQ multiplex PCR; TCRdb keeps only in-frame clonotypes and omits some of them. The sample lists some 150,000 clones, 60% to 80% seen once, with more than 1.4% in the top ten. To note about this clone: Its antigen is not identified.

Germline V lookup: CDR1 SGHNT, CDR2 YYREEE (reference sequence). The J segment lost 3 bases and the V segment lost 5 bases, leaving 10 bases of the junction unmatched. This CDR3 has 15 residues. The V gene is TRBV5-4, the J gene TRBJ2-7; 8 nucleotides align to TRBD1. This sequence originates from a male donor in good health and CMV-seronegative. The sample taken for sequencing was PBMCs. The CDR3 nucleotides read TGTGCCAGCAGTCACGGACAGGGTTTTGGCTACGAGCAGTACTTC. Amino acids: CASSHGQGFGYEQYF.